This T cell receptor (beta chain) is from a study of blood T cells in healthy people across ages. Study results and limitations: Because sorting was not performed, PBMCs prevented conclusive naive versus antigen-experienced comparison. Fewer expanded clones and more diversity marked long-lived versus aged donors. The diversity estimates, figures obtained from one million T cells, were considered underestimates.

This clonotype has a count of ten or more. What it binds is not known. CDR1 is SGHVS and CDR2 is FQNEAQ in the germline V gene. V lost 6 bases to trimming and J lost 2 bases; unmatched junction nucleotides: 7. The CDR3 covers 16 residues. The use of a sample-barcoded 5' primer and a J-beta primer mix characterized a second PCR of roughly 6 to 12 cycles. TCRdb re-analysed the 5' RACE reads in MiXCR, keeping a single row per CDR3 protein. The sample contains 850,000 or so distinct CDR3 sequences, more than 25% of which appear only once. The origin of this receptor is a woman of 80 years or more in good health. Sequenced sample: blood. V and J are TRBV7-8 and TRBJ2-3; 11 nucleotides align to TRBD1. In nucleotides, the CDR3 is TGTGCCAGCAGAAAGGACAGGGGGCAGGTCACAGATACGCAGTATTTT. This codes for CASRKDRGQVTDTQYF.